A single T cell receptor beta chain is shown here with its context. The sample belongs to a study of Tregs in tolerant kidney transplant recipients. V was trimmed by 1 base and J by 1 base, leaving 17 bases between them. Germline CDR1 reads MDHEN; CDR2 reads SYDVKM. The CDR3 spans 17 residues. Mixed chimerism was transient after nonmyeloablative marrow transplants from related graft donors. Data came from immunoSEQ multiplex PCR; TCRdb stores just in-frame clones and leaves some out. The table lists fewer than 55,000 clones, around 90% of them singletons. Sequenced here: CD8+ T cells from blood (PBMCs), sampled 12 months after the transplant. The chain carries TRBV28 and TRBJ2-7; D might be TRBD2 (5 bases). This receptor was obtained from a human patient who received a combined kidney and bone marrow transplant. Certain T cells may be donor cells from the graft. CDR3 coding DNA: TGTGCCAGCAGTTTATACCCCCGGACCGGGGATTCCTACGAGCAGTACTTC. Translating gives CASSLYPRTGDSYEQYF.